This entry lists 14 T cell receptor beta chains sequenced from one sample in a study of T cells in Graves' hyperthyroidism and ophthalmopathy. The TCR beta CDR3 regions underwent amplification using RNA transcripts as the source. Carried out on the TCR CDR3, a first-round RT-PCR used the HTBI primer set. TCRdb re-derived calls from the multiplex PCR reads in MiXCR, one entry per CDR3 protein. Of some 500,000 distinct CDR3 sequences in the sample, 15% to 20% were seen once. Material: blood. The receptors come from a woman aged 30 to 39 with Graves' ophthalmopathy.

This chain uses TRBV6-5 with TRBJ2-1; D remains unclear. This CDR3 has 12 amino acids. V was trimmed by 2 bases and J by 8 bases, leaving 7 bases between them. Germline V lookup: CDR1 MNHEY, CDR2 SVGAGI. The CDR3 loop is CASSYPSYEQFF. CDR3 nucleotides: TGTGCCAGCAGTTACCCCAGTTATGAGCAGTTCTTC.

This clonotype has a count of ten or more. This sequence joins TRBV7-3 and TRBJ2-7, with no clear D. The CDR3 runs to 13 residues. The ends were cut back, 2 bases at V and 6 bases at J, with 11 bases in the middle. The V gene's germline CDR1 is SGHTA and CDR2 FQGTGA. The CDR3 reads CASSLEIGGEQYF. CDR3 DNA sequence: TGTGCCAGCAGCTTAGAGATAGGTGGCGAGCAGTACTTC.

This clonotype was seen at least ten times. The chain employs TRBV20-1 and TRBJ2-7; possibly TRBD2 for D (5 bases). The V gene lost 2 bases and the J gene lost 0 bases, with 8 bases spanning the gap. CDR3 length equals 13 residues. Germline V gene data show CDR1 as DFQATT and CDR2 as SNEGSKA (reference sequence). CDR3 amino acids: CSARLASSYEQYF. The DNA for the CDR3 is TGCAGTGCTAGACTAGCAAGCTCCTACGAGCAGTACTTC.

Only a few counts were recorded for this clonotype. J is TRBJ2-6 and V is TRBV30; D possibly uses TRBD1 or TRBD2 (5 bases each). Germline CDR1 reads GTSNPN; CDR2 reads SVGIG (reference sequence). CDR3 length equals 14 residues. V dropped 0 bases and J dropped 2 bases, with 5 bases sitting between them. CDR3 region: CAWSVGAGANVLTF. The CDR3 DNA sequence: TGTGCCTGGAGTGTGGGGGCTGGGGCCAACGTCCTGACTTTC.

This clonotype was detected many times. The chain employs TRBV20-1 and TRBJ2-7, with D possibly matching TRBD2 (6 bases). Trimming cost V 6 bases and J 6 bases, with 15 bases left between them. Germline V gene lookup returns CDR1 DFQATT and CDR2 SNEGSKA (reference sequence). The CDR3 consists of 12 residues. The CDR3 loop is CSAVRDSIEQYF. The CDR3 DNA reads TGCAGTGCCGTTCGGGACTCTATCGAGCAGTACTTC.

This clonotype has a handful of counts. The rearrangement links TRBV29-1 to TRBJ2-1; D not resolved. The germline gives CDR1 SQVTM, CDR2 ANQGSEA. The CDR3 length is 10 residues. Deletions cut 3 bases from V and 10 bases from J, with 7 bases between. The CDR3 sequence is CSVEDSEQFF. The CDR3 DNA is TGCAGCGTTGAGGATAGCGAGCAGTTCTTC.

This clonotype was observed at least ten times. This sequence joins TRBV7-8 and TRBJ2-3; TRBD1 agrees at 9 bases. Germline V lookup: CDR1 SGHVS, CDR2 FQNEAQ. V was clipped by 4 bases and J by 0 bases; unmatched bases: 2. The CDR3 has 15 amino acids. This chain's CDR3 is CASSSGTGSTDTQYF. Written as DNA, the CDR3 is TGTGCCAGCAGCTCCGGGACAGGGAGCACAGATACGCAGTATTTT. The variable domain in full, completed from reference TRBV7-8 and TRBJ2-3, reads GAGVSQSPRYKVAKRGQDVALRCDPISGHVSLFWYQQALGQGPEFLTYFQNEAQLDKSGLPSDRFFAERPEGSVSTLKIQRTQQEDSAVYLCASSSGTGSTDTQYFGPGTRLTVL.

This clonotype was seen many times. The chain's CDR3 is CASSLAFYEQYF. DNA of the CDR3: TGTGCCAGCAGTTTGGCGTTCTACGAGCAGTACTTC. The rearrangement links TRBV28 to TRBJ2-7; D unclear. Germline V gives CDR1 MDHEN, CDR2 SYDVKM. CDR3 length equals 12 residues. V was clipped by 3 bases and J by 3 bases, with 6 bases between them. Full variable domain (remainder filled in from reference TRBV28 and TRBJ2-7): DVKVTQSSRYLVKRTGEKVFLECVQDMDHENMFWYRQDPGLGLRLIYFSYDVKMKEKGDIPEGYSVSREKKERFSLILESASTNQTSMYLCASSLAFYEQYFGPGTRLTVT.

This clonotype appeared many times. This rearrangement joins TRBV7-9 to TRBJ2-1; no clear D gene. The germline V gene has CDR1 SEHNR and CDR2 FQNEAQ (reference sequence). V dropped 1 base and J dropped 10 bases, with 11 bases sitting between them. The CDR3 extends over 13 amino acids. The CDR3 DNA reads TGTGCCAGCAGCTTAGAGTCAGAGAGGGAGCAGTTCTTC. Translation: CASSLESEREQFF.

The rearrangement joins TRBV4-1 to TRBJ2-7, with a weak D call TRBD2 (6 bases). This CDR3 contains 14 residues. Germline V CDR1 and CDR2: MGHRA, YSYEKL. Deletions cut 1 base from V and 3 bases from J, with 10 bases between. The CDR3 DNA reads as TGCGCCAGCAGCCAAGTGGGACTGAACTACGAGCAGTACTTC. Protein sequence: CASSQVGLNYEQYF.

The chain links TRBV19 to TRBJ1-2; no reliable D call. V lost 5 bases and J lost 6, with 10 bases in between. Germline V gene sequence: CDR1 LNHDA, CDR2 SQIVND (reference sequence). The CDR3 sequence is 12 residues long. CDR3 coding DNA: TGTGCCAGTAGTCACCCCCCCCATGGCTACACCTTC. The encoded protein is CASSHPPHGYTF.

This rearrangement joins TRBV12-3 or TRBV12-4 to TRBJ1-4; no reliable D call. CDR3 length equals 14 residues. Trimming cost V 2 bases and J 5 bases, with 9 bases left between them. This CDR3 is CASSLSEPNEKLFF. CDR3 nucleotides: TGTGCCAGCAGTTTATCAGAACCCAATGAAAAACTGTTTTTT.

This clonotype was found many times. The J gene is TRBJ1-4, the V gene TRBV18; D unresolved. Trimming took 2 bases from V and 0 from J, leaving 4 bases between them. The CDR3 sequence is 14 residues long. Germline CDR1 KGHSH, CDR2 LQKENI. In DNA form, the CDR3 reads TGTGCCAGCTCACCAGCAGCAACTAATGAAAAACTGTTTTTT. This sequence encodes CASSPAATNEKLFF.

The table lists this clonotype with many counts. Here the CDR3 DNA reads TGTGCCAGCAGCTTAGCCGACAGTCCAAATCAGCCCCAGCATTTT. It codes for CASSLADSPNQPQHF. The chain is built from TRBV7-8 and TRBJ1-5, with a tentative D call TRBD1 (5 bases). Germline CDR1 SGHVS, CDR2 FQNEAQ. The CDR3 sequence is 15 residues long. Trimming took off 0 bases at V and 4 bases at J, with 10 bases between the two ends.